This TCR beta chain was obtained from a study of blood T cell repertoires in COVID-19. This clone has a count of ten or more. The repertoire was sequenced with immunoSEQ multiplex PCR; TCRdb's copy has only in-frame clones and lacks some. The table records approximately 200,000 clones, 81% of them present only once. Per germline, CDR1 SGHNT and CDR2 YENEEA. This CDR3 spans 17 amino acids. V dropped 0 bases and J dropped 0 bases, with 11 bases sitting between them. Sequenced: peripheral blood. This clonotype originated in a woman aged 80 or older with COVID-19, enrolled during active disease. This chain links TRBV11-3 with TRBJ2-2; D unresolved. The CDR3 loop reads CASSLDNMHANTGELFF. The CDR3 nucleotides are TGTGCCAGCAGCTTAGATAACATGCACGCGAACACCGGGGAGCTGTTTTTT.